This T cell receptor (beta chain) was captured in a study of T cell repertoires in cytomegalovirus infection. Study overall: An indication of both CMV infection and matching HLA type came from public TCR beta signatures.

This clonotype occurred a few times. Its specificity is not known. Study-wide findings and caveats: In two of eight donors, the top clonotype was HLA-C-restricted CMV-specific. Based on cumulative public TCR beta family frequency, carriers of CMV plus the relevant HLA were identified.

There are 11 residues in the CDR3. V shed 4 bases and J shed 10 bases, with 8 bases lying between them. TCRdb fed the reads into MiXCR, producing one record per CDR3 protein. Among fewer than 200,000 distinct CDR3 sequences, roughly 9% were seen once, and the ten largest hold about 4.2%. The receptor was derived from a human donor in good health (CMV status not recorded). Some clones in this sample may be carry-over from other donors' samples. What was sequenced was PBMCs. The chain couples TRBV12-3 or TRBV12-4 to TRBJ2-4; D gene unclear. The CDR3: CASSSHKIQYF. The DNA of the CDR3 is TGTGCCAGCAGTTCTCACAAAATTCAGTACTTC.